Shown below are 2 T cell receptor beta chains from a single sample sequenced in a study of vaccination and CD4 T cells after COVID-19. Noted treatment: approximately 10-day PBMC culture with coronavirus spike peptide pools or control peptides (ViraFEST assay). For these receptors, no antigen is known. Sequencing of the DNA from cultured CD4+ T cells was carried out with the Oncomine TCR Beta short-read assay. TCRdb processed the PCR reads anew with MiXCR; each CDR3 protein has one entry. The data contain 12,000 or so distinct CDR3 sequences, around 50% of them singletons. The sequencing input was CD4+ T cells from blood, cultured in vitro. These receptors all come from a human donor who had recovered from COVID-19.

This chain joins TRBV24-1 and TRBJ2-7; TRBD1 matches at 7 bases. The CDR3 is made up of 12 amino acids. Germline values: CDR1 KGHDR, CDR2 SFDVKD. The J segment lost 3 bases and the V segment lost 10 bases, leaving 5 bases of the junction unmatched. The CDR3 loop reads CATRGTDYEQYF. DNA of the CDR3: TGTGCCACAAGAGGGACAGACTACGAGCAGTACTTC.

This clonotype ranks as medium-sized. The chain links TRBV20-1 to TRBJ2-4, with D tentatively TRBD1 (6 bases). Germline CDR1 is DFQATT and CDR2 is SNEGSKA (reference sequence). The CDR3 runs to 16 residues. Trimming stripped 0 bases from V and 0 bases from J, with 12 bases between. CDR3 nucleotides: TGCAGTGCTAGAGATCTGACAGGACTAGCCAAAAACATTCAGTACTTC. Protein sequence: CSARDLTGLAKNIQYF.